This T cell receptor beta chain was recorded in a study of radiation and T cells in renal cell carcinoma. As for time point: baseline pretreatment blood. Described treatment: 15 Gy SBRT to primary tumor, nephrectomy 4 weeks later. Using immunoSEQ multiplex PCR, the repertoire was profiled, and TCRdb retains in-frame clones only, with some absent. The sample comprises 130,000 or so clones, roughly 84% of which are singletons, and around 12% rests with the top ten. The CDR3 has 17 amino acids. V shed 0 bases and J 2 bases; nucleotides not matched to a gene: 9. The germline CDR1 and CDR2 sequences are SGDLS and YYNGEE.

This clonotype was sampled from a woman aged 45-65 years with renal cell carcinoma. The chain is built from TRBV9 and TRBJ2-3; 7 positions match TRBD2. The specimen comprised blood, sampled from a patient whose treatment included radiotherapy and nephrectomy. The CDR3: CASSVVPAAGLTDTQYF. The DNA for the CDR3 is TGTGCCAGCAGCGTAGTTCCGGCAGCGGGACTCACAGATACGCAGTATTTT.